This TCR beta chain derives from a study of neurological immune-mediated disorders. Maryland, USA blood bank volunteers served as healthy controls. Germline CDR1 and CDR2: SEHNR and FQNEAQ (reference sequence). The CDR3 is 15 amino acids. With 0 bases clipped from V and 6 bases from J, the junction kept 3 bases outside the gene matches. This clonotype has a count of ten or more. TCRdb fed the 5' RACE reads into MiXCR, producing one record per CDR3 protein. Of about 79,000 distinct CDR3 sequences listed, 12% to 15% are singletons. Material for sequencing was PBMCs. This TCR was sampled from a woman aged 50 to 60 in good health. The rearrangement links TRBV7-9 to TRBJ2-2, with TRBD1 matching 8 bases. The CDR3, as DNA: TGTGCCAGCAGCTTAGCTGACAGGGGCTCCGGGGAGCTGTTTTTT. It encodes CASSLADRGSGELFF.